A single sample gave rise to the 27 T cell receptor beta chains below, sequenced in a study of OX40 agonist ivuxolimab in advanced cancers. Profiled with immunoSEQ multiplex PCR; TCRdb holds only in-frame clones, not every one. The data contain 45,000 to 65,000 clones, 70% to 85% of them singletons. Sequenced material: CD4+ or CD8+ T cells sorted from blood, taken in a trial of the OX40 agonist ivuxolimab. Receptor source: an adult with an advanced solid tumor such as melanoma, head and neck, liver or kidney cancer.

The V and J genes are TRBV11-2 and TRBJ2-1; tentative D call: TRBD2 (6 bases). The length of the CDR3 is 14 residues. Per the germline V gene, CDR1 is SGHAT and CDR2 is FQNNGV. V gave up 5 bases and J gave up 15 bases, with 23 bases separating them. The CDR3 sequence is CASSQTGLKGDRFF. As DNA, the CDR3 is TGTGCCAGCAGCCAAACGGGACTCAAGGGCGATAGGTTCTTC.

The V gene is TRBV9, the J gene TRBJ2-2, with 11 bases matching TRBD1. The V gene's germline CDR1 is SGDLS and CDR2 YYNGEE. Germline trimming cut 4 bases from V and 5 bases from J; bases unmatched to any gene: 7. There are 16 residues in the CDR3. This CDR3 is CASSPRGQGATGELFF. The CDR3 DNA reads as TGTGCCAGCAGCCCGAGAGGACAGGGGGCGACCGGGGAGCTGTTTTTT.

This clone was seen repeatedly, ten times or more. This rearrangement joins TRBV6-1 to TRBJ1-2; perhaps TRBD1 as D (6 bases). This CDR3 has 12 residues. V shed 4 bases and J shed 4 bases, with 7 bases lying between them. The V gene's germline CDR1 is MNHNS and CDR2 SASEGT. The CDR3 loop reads CASSVQGYGYTF. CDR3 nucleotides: TGTGCCAGCAGTGTACAGGGCTATGGCTACACCTTC.

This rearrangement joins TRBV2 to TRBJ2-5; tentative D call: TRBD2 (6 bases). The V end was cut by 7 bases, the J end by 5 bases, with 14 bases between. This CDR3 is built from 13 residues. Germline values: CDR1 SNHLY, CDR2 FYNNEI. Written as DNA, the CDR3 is TGTGCCAGCATTAGCGGACTAAAGGAGACCCAGTACTTC. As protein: CASISGLKETQYF. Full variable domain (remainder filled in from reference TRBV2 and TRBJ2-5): EPEVTQTPSHQVTQMGQEVILRCVPISNHLYFYWYRQILGQKVEFLVSFYNNEISEKSEIFDDQFSVERPDGSNFTLKIRSTKLEDSAMYFCASISGLKETQYFGPGTRLLVL.

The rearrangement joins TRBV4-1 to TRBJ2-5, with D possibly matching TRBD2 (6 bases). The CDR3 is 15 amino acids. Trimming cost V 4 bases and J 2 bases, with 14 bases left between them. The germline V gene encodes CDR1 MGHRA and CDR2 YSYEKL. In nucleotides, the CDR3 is TGCGCCAGCAGCCCGGGGACTGCAGAACAAGAGACCCAGTACTTC. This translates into CASSPGTAEQETQYF.

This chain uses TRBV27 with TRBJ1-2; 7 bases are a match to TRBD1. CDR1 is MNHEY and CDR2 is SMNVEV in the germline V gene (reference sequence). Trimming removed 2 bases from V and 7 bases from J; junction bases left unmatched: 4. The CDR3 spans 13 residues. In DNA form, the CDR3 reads TGTGCCAGCAGTTTAAACAGGGGTGGTGGCTACACCTTC. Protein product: CASSLNRGGGYTF.

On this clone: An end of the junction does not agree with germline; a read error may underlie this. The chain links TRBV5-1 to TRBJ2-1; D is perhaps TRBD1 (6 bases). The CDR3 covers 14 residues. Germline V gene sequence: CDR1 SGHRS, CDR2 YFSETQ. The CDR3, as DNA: TGCGCCAGCAGCTTACAGGGAATTTCGAATGGGCAGTTCTTC. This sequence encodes CASSLQGISNGQFF.

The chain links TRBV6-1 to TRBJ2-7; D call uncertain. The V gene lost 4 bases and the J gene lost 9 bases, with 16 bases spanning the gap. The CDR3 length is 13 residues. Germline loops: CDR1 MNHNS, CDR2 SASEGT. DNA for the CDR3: TGTGCCAGCAGTGCAAAAGGTTCATTCGGGCAGTACTTC. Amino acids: CASSAKGSFGQYF.

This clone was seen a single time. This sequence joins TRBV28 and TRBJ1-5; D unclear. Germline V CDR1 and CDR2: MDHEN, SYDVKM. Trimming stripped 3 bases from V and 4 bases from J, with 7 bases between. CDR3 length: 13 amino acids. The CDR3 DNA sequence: TGTGCCAGCAGTTTGTCGGTTAATCAGCCCCAGCATTTT. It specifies CASSLSVNQPQHF. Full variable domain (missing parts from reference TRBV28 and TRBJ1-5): DVKVTQSSRYLVKRTGEKVFLECVQDMDHENMFWYRQDPGLGLRLIYFSYDVKMKEKGDIPEGYSVSREKKERFSLILESASTNQTSMYLCASSLSVNQPQHFGDGTRLSIL.

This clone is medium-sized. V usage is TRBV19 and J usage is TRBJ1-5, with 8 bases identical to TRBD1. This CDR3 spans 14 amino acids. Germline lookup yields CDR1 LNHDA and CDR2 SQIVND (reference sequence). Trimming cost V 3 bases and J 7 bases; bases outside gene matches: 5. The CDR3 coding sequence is TGTGCCAGTAGTATCAGACAGGGGCCCCAGCCCCAGCATTTT. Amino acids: CASSIRQGPQPQHF.

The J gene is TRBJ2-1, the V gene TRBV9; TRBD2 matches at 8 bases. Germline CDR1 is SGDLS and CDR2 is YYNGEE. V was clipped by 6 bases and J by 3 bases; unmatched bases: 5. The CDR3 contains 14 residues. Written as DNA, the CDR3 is TGTGCCAGCACCCTTAGCGGGGACTACAATGAGCAGTTCTTC. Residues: CASTLSGDYNEQFF.

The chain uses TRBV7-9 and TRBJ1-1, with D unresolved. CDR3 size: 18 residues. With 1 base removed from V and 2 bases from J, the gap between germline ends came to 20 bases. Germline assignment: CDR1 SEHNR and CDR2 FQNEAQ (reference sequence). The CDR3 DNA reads TGTGCCAGCAGCTTAGGGCCGTTATTATACGGGTTTAACACTGAAGCTTTCTTT. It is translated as CASSLGPLLYGFNTEAFF.

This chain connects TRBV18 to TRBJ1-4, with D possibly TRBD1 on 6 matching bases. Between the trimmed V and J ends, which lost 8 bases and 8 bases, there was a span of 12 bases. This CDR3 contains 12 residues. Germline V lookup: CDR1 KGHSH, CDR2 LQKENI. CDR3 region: CASRPGGEKLFF. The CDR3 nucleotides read TGTGCCAGCCGCCCTGGGGGCGAAAAACTGTTTTTT.

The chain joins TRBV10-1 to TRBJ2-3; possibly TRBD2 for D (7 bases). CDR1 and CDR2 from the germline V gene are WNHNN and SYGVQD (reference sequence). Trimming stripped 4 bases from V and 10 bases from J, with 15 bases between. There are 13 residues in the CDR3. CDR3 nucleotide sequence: TGCGCCAGCAGTGGGGTTAGGGGGGGGGCGCAGTATTTT. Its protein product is CASSGVRGGAQYF.

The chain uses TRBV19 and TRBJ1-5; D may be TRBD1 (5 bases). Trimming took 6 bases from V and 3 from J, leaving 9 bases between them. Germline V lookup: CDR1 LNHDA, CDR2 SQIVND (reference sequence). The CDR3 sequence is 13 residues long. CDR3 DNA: TGTGCCAGTAGCAGGGACCTCAATCAGCCCCAGCATTTT. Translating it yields CASSRDLNQPQHF.

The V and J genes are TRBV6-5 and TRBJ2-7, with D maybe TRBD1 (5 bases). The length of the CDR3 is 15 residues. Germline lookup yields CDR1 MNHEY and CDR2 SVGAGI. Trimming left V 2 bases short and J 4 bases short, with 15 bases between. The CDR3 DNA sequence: TGTGCCAGCAGTTACAGTGACAGACACCTATACGAGCAGTACTTC. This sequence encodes CASSYSDRHLYEQYF.

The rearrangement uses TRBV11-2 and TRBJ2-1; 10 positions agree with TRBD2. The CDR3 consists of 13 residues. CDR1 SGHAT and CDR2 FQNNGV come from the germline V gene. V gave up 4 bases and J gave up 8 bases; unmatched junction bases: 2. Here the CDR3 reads CASSYGTSDEQFF. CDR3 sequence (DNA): TGTGCCAGCAGCTACGGGACTAGCGATGAGCAGTTCTTC.

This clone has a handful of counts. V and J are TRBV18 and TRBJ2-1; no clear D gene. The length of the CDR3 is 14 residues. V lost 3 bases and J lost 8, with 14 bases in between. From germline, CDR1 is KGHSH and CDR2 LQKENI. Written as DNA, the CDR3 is TGTGCCAGCTCACCCACAGCTAGTTGGCATGAGCAGTTCTTC. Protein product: CASSPTASWHEQFF.

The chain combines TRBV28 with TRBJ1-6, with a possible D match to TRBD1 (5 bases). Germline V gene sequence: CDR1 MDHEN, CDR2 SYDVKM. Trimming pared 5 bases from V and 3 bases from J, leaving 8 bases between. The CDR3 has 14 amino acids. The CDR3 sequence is CASSGASYNSPLHF. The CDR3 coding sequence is TGTGCCAGCAGTGGGGCTAGCTATAATTCACCCCTCCACTTT.

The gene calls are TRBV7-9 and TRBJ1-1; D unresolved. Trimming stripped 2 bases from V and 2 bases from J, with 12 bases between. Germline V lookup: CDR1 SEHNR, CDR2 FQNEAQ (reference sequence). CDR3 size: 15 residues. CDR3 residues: CASSLSNRINTEAFF. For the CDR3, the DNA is TGTGCCAGCAGCTTATCGAACCGGATAAACACTGAAGCTTTCTTT.

CDR3 nucleotides: TGTGCCAGTAGCCCCTCCGGACAGGGTAACGAGCAGTACTTC. As protein: CASSPSGQGNEQYF. The chain couples TRBV19 to TRBJ2-7, with 8 bases lining up with TRBD1. The CDR3 is made up of 14 amino acids. The V gene end was trimmed by 6 bases and the J gene end by 5 bases; junction bases not matched to a gene: 9. Germline CDR1 is LNHDA and CDR2 is SQIVND (reference sequence).

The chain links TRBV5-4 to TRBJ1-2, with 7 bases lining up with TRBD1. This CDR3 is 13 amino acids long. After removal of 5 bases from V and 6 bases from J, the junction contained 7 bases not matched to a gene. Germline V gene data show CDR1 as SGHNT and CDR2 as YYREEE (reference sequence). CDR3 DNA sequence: TGTGCCAGCAGGAAACAGGGGAGCGATGGCTACACCTTC. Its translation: CASRKQGSDGYTF.

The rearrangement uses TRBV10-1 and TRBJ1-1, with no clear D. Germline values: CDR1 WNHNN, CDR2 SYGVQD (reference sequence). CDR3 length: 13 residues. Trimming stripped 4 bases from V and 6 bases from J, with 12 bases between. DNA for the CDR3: TGCGCCAGCAGTGTGGCAGCCCCCTCTGAAGCTTTCTTT. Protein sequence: CASSVAAPSEAFF.

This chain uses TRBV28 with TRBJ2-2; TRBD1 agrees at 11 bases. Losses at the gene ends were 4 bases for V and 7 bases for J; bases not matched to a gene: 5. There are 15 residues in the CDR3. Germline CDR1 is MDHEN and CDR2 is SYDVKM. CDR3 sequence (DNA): TGTGCCAGCAGTTCTCCGGGACAGGGGGTCGGGGAGCTGTTTTTT. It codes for CASSSPGQGVGELFF.

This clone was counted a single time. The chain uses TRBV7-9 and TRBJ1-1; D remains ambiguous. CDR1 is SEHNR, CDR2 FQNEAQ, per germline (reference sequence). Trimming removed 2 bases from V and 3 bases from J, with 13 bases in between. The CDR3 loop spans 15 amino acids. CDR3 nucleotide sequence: TGTGCCAGCAGCTTATTTGGGCGTCCAGACACTGAAGCTTTCTTT. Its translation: CASSLFGRPDTEAFF.

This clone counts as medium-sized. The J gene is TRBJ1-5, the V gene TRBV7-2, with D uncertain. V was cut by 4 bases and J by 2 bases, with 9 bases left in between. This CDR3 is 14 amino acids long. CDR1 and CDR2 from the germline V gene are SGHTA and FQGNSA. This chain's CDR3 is CASSSRTGNQPQHF. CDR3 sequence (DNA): TGTGCCAGCAGCTCCAGGACGGGCAATCAGCCCCAGCATTTT.

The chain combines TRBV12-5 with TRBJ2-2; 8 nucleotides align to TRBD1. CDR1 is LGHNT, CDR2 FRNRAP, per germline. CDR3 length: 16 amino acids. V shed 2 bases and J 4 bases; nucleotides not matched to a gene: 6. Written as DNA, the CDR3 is TGTGCTAGTGGTTTGCGTCCAGGGGGCGGCACCGGGGAGCTGTTTTTT. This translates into CASGLRPGGGTGELFF.